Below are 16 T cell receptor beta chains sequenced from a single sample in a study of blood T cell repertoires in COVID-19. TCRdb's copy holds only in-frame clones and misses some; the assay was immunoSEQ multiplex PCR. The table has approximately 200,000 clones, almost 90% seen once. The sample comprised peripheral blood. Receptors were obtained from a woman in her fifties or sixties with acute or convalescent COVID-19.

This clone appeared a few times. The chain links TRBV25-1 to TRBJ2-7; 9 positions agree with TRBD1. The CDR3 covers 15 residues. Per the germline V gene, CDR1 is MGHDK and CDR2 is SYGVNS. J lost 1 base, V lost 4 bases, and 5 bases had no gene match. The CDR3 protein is CASSVRTGESYEQYF. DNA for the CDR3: TGTGCCAGCAGTGTCCGGACAGGGGAGTCCTACGAGCAGTACTTC.

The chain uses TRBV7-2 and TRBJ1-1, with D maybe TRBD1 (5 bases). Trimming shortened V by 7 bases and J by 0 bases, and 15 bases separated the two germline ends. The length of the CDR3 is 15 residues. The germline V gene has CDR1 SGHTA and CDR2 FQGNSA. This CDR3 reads CASIPGVLLNTEAFF. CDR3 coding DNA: TGTGCCAGCATCCCGGGGGTTTTATTGAACACTGAAGCTTTCTTT.

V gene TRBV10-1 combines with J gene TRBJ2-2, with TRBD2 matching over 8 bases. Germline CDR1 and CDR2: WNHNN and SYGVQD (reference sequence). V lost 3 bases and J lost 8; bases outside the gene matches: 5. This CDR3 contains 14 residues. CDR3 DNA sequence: TGCGCCAGCAGTGATCGGGGGGGCTCGGGGGAGCTGTTTTTT. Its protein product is CASSDRGGSGELFF.

CDR3 residues: CASSSGTGGWTDTQYF. The CDR3 DNA reads TGTGCCAGCAGTTCCGGGACAGGGGGCTGGACAGATACGCAGTATTTT. The chain carries TRBV27 and TRBJ2-3, with 12 positions matching TRBD1. This CDR3 is built from 16 residues. V was pared by 4 bases and J by 3 bases, with 5 bases of the junction left unmatched. From germline, CDR1 is MNHEY and CDR2 SMNVEV (reference sequence).

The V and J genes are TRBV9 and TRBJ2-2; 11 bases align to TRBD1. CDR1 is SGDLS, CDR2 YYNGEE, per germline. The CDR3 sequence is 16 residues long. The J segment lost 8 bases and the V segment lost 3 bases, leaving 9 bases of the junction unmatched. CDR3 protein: CASSAAWTGGWGELFF. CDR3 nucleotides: TGTGCCAGCAGCGCAGCTTGGACAGGGGGCTGGGGGGAGCTGTTTTTT.

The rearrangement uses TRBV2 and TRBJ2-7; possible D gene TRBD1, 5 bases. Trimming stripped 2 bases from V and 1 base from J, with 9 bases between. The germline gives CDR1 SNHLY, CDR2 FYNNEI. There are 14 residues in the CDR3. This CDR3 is CASSELQVSYEQYF. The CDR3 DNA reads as TGTGCCAGCAGTGAACTACAGGTATCCTACGAGCAGTACTTC.

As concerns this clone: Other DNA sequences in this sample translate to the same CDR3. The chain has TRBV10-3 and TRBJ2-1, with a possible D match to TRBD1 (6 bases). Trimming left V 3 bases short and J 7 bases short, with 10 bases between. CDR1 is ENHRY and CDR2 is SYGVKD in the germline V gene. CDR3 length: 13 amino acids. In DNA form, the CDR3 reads TGTGCCATCAGTGACCAACAGGGAAATGAGCAGTTCTTC. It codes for CAISDQQGNEQFF.

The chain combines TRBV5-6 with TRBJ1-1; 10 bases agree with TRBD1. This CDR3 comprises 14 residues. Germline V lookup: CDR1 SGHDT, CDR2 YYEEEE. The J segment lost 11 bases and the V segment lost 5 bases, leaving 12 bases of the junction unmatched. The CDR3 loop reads CASSSRDRGNGAFF. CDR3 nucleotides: TGTGCCAGCAGTTCCCGGGACAGGGGTAATGGGGCTTTCTTT.

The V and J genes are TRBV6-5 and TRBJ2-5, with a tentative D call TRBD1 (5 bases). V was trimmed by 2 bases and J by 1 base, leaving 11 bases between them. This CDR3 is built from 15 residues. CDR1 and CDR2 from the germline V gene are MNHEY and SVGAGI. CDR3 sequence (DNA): TGTGCCAGCAGTTACGGGGCAGTTCTCCAAGAGACCCAGTACTTC. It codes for CASSYGAVLQETQYF.

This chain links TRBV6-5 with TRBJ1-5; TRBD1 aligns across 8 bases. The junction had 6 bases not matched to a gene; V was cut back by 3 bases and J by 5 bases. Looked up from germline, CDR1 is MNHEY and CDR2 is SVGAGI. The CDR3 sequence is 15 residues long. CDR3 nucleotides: TGTGCCAGCAGTTATGAGGACAGGGTTTATCAGCCCCAGCATTTT. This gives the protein CASSYEDRVYQPQHF.

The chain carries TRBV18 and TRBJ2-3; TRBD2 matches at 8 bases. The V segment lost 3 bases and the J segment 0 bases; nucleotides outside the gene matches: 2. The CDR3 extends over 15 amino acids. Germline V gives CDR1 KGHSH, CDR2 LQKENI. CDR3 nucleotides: TGTGCCAGCTCACCGGCTAGCGGGAGCACAGATACGCAGTATTTT. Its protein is CASSPASGSTDTQYF.

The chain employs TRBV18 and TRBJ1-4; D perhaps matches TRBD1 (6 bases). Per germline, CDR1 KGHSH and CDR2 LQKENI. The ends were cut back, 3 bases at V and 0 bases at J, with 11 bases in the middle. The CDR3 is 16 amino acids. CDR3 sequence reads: CASSPLGQATNEKLFF. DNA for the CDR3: TGTGCCAGCTCACCTCTGGGACAAGCAACTAATGAAAAACTGTTTTTT.

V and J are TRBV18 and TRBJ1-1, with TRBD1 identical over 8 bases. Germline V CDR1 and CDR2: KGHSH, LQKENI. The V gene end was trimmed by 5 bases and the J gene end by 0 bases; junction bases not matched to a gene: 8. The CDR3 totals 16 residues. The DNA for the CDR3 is TGTGCCAGCTCATTCGGGACAGGTGGTGTGAACACTGAAGCTTTCTTT. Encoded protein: CASSFGTGGVNTEAFF.

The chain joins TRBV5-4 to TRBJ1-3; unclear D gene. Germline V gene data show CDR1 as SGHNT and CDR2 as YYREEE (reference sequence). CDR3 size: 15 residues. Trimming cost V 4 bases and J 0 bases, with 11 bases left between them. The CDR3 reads CASSPGGFSGNTIYF. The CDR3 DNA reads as TGTGCCAGCAGCCCGGGCGGGTTCTCTGGAAACACCATATATTTT.

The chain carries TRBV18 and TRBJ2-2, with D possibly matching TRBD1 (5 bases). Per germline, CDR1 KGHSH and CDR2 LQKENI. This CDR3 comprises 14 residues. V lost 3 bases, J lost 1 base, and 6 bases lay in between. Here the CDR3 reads CASSPTVNTGELFF. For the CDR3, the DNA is TGTGCCAGCTCACCGACAGTGAACACCGGGGAGCTGTTTTTT.

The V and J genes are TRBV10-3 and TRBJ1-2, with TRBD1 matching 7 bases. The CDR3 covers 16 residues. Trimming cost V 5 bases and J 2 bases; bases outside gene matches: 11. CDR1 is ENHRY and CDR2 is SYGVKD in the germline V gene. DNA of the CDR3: TGTGCCATCAGTTACCAGGCGGACAGGAACAACTATGGCTACACCTTC. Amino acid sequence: CAISYQADRNNYGYTF.